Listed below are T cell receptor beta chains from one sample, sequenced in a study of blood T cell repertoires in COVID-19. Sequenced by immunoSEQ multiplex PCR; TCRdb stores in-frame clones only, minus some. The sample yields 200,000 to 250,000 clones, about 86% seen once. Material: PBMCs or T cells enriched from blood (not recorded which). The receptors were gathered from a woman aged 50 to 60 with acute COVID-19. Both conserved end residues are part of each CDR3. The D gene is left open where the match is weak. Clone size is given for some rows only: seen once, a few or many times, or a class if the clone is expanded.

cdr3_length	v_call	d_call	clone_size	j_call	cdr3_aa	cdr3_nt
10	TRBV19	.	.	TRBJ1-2	CAAGISGYTF	TGTGCCGCGGGGATCTCCGGCTACACCTTC
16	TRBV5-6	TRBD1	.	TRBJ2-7	CASSLILGTGGQEQYF	TGTGCCAGCAGCTTGATCCTTGGGACAGGGGGCCAGGAGCAGTACTTC
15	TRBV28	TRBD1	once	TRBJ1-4	CASRTQGAANEKLFF	TGTGCCAGCAGAACCCAGGGGGCTGCTAATGAAAAACTGTTTTTT
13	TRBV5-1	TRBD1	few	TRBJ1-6	CASRGGADSPLHF	TGCGCCAGCAGAGGGGGCGCGGATTCACCCCTCCACTTT
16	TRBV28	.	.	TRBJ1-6	CASSLGRAQYNSPLHF	TGTGCCAGCAGTTTGGGGAGGGCCCAATATAATTCACCCCTCCACTTT
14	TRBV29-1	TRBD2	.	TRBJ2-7	CSVEEGLAVNEQYF	TGCAGCGTTGAGGAGGGACTAGCGGTGAACGAGCAGTACTTC
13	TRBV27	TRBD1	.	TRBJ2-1	CASSPAGGAEQFF	TGTGCCAGCAGTCCAGCAGGGGGCGCAGAGCAGTTCTTC
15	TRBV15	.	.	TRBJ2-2	CATRGGAANTGELFF	TGTGCCACCAGGGGCGGAGCGGCGAACACCGGGGAGCTGTTTTTT
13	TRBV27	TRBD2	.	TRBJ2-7	CASSLGEGYEQYF	TGTGCCAGCAGTTTAGGGGAGGGATACGAGCAGTACTTC
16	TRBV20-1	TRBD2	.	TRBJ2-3	CSASAAGLAGADTQYF	TGCAGTGCTAGTGCTGCCGGACTAGCGGGAGCTGATACGCAGTATTTT
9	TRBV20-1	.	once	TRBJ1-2	CSAPGGYTF	TGCAGTGCCCCGGGGGGCTACACCTTC
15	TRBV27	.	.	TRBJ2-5	CASSLSANRQETQYF	TGTGCCAGCAGTTTATCGGCGAACAGGCAAGAGACCCAGTACTTC
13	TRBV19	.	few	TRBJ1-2	CASSIDRYYGYTF	TGTGCCAGTAGTATAGACAGATACTATGGCTACACCTTC